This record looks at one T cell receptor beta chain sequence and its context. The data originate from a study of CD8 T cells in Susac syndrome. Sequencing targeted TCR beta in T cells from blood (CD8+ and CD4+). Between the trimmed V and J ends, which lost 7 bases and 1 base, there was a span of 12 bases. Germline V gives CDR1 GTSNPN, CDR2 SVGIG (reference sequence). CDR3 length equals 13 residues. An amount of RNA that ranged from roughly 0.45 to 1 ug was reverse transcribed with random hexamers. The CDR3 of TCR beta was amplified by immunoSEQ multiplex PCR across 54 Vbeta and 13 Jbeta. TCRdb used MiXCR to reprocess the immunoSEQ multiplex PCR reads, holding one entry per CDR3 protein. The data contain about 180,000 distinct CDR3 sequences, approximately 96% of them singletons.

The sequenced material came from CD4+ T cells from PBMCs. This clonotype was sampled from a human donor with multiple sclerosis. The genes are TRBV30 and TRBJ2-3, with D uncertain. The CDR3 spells CASWKSRTDTQYF. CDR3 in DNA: TGTGCCTCTTGGAAAAGTCGCACAGATACGCAGTATTTT.